The clone carrying this T cell receptor beta chain appeared many times. What it recognizes is unknown. Time point meaning: newly diagnosed GD, antithyroid drugs for less than 3 months. PBMC-derived RNA was used for the TCR library. With iRepertoire HTBI primers and Arm-PCR of CDR3 regions, TCR beta libraries were built. MiXCR was run by TCRdb on the multiplex PCR reads, yielding one entry per CDR3 protein. The sample has about 220,000 distinct CDR3 sequences, roughly 19% seen once. This record comes from a study of regulatory T cells in long-lasting Graves disease. Broader study findings: Peripheral blood, not thyroid tissue, was the sole material studied.

CDR1 is LNHDA and CDR2 is SQIVND in the germline V gene (reference sequence). The CDR3 covers 15 residues. The V end lost 5 bases, the J end lost 10 bases, and 21 bases lay between the germline ends. The sample was also reused in another study, on T cells in Graves' hyperthyroidism and ophthalmopathy. That study adds: Researchers ran a first-round RT-PCR on the TCR CDR3 using the HTBI primer set.

This receptor was obtained from a woman under 40 with Graves disease. The J gene is TRBJ1-5, the V gene TRBV19; weak D call: TRBD1 (5 bases). The starting material was peripheral blood mononuclear cells (PBMCs), obtained at new diagnosis, from a patient treated with antithyroid drugs. The CDR3 spells CASSPQPRGGHPQHF. The CDR3, as DNA: TGTGCCAGTAGTCCCCAACCTAGGGGAGGACATCCCCAGCATTTT.